Each of the 15 T cell receptor beta chains below was sequenced from the same sample in a study of T-cell memory formation after mild COVID-19. TCRdb recomputed calls from the 5' RACE reads with MiXCR, one row per CDR3 protein. The top ten clones hold over 20% of a sample with 300,000 to 350,000 distinct CDR3 sequences, more than 13% of them seen once. Sequenced sample: PBMCs or a T cell subset sorted from them (not recorded which). The receptors were sampled from a man aged 18 to 35 who had mild COVID-19 (a few samples of this study predate the infection). Cell type and time point are not known.

The rearrangement joins TRBV7-6 to TRBJ1-6; D call uncertain. Germline values: CDR1 SGHVS, CDR2 FNYEAQ. The CDR3 covers 15 residues. The V end was cut by 4 bases, the J end by 7 bases, with 14 bases between. CDR3 loop: CASSSRTGSNSPLHF. For the CDR3, the DNA is TGTGCCAGCAGCTCACGGACTGGTTCGAATTCACCCCTCCACTTT.

This clonotype was counted ten times or more. V is TRBV12-3 or TRBV12-4 and J is TRBJ2-3, with TRBD2 matching over 11 bases. This CDR3 is built from 14 residues. Trimming took 4 bases from V and 4 from J; bases not matched to a gene: 1. The CDR3 DNA follows: TGTGCCAGCAGTTCGGGACTAGCGGCAGATACGCAGTATTTT. Translation: CASSSGLAADTQYF.

The chain uses TRBV4-1 and TRBJ1-5; D remains ambiguous. V was cut by 0 bases and J by 6 bases, with 9 bases left in between. The CDR3 spans 14 residues. Germline V gene data show CDR1 as MGHRA and CDR2 as YSYEKL. The CDR3 DNA is TGCGCCAGCAGCCAAGAAGGTAGGGCTCAGCCCCAGCATTTT. Translation gives CASSQEGRAQPQHF.

The chain couples TRBV18 to TRBJ2-5; 7 nucleotides agree with TRBD2. V was pared by 3 bases and J by 5 bases, with 3 bases of the junction left unmatched. This CDR3 is 13 amino acids long. Germline-derived CDR1 and CDR2 are KGHSH and LQKENI. The DNA for the CDR3 is TGTGCCAGCTCACCTCAGGGAGGGGAGACCCAGTACTTC. It yields the protein CASSPQGGETQYF.

This clonotype was seen a few times. This chain connects TRBV12-3 or TRBV12-4 to TRBJ2-5, with 8 nucleotides matching TRBD1. The V gene end was trimmed by 6 bases and the J gene end by 5 bases; junction bases not matched to a gene: 17. This CDR3 contains 17 residues. This CDR3 is CASSAIAPTGAGETQYF. In DNA, the CDR3 is TGTGCCAGCAGCGCGATCGCCCCGACAGGGGCTGGGGAGACCCAGTACTTC.

This clonotype turned up a few times. The chain links TRBV7-3 to TRBJ2-6, with 8 bases fitting TRBD1. The germline V gene encodes CDR1 SGHTA and CDR2 FQGTGA. The CDR3 spans 16 residues. The junction had 2 bases not matched to a gene; V was cut back by 2 bases and J by 2 bases. This CDR3 is CASSLQGATGANVLTF. CDR3 bases: TGTGCCAGCAGCTTACAGGGGGCGACTGGGGCCAACGTCCTGACTTTC.

V is TRBV6-1 and J is TRBJ1-5; D gene unclear. V was shortened by 5 bases and J by 7 bases, with 36 bases between the two germline ends. Germline V CDR1 and CDR2: MNHNS, SASEGT. The length of the CDR3 is 21 residues. This CDR3 is CASSPREGDLGGIEISQPQHF. In nucleotides, the CDR3 is TGTGCCAGCAGTCCACGGGAGGGAGACTTGGGAGGTATCGAAATCTCGCAGCCCCAGCATTTT.

This clonotype was seen only a few times. The chain combines TRBV6-2 or TRBV6-3 with TRBJ2-7; 8 nucleotides line up with TRBD1. The CDR3 is made up of 14 amino acids. The germline CDR1 and CDR2 sequences are MNHEY and SVGEGT. The junction had 2 bases not matched to a gene; V was cut back by 2 bases and J by 2 bases. CDR3: CASSYGTGAYEQYF. The CDR3 bases are TGTGCCAGCAGTTACGGGACAGGCGCCTACGAGCAGTACTTC.

The rearrangement links TRBV5-1 to TRBJ1-5, with D perhaps TRBD1 (5 bases). The germline V gene encodes CDR1 SGHRS and CDR2 YFSETQ. V dropped 4 bases and J dropped 5 bases, with 10 bases sitting between them. The CDR3 sequence is 13 residues long. The CDR3 sequence is CASSLGEYQPQHF. CDR3 in DNA: TGCGCCAGCAGCCTGGGGGAGTATCAGCCCCAGCATTTT.

The V gene is TRBV6-1, the J gene TRBJ1-2, with D possibly matching TRBD1 (6 bases). This CDR3 has 15 residues. With 2 bases removed from V and 4 bases from J, the gap between germline ends came to 14 bases. CDR1 is MNHNS and CDR2 is SASEGT in the germline V gene. The CDR3 region has the DNA TGTGCCAGCAGTGAACGTCAGGGGCTCAGCTATGGCTACACCTTC. Residues: CASSERQGLSYGYTF.

This clonotype was seen a single time. The V call is TRBV20-1, the J call TRBJ2-3; D unclear. Germline V gives CDR1 DFQATT, CDR2 SNEGSKA (reference sequence). Between the trimmed V and J ends, which lost 2 bases and 1 base, there was a span of 7 bases. CDR3 length: 13 residues. For the CDR3, the DNA is TGCAGTGCTAGATTCGAAGGCACAGATACGCAGTATTTT. Encoded protein: CSARFEGTDTQYF.

This clonotype was found a few times. The J gene is TRBJ2-1, the V gene TRBV20-1; the D gene is possibly TRBD1 (5 bases). CDR1 DFQATT and CDR2 SNEGSKA come from the germline V gene (reference sequence). Between the trimmed V and J ends, which lost 6 bases and 7 bases, there was a span of 13 bases. The CDR3 loop spans 12 amino acids. CDR3 sequence reads: CSASREMNEQFF. The DNA of the CDR3 is TGCAGTGCCAGCAGGGAAATGAATGAGCAGTTCTTC.

This clonotype was detected a few times. The J gene is TRBJ2-5, the V gene TRBV4-1; 12 nucleotides match TRBD2. This CDR3 region has 17 residues. Unmatched junction bases numbered 4, after V lost 1 base and J lost 1 base. Germline CDR1 and CDR2: MGHRA and YSYEKL. The CDR3 reads CASSQALAGGIQETQYF. The CDR3 coding sequence is TGCGCCAGCAGCCAAGCTCTAGCGGGGGGGATCCAAGAGACCCAGTACTTC.

This clonotype occurred a few times. This chain connects TRBV5-1 to TRBJ2-6; D ambiguous. The CDR3 has 16 amino acids. The germline CDR1 and CDR2 sequences are SGHRS and YFSETQ. V was clipped by 0 bases and J by 0 bases, with 7 bases between them. CDR3: CASSLGQSSGANVLTF. The CDR3 DNA reads as TGCGCCAGCAGCTTGGGACAAAGCTCTGGGGCCAACGTCCTGACTTTC.

The CDR3, as DNA: TGCGCCAGCAGCTCCGGCCGAACTAATGAAAAACTGTTTTTT. Translated, it gives CASSSGRTNEKLFF. The chain uses TRBV5-1 and TRBJ1-4; D is ambiguous. This CDR3 has 14 residues. Trimming stripped 3 bases from V and 1 base from J, with 7 bases between. CDR1 is SGHRS, CDR2 YFSETQ, per germline.